This T cell receptor (beta chain) was recorded in a study of blood T cell repertoires in COVID-19. At the level of the study: Sites across the United States, Italy and Spain contributed samples from acute and convalescent COVID-19.

In the original analysis: Nucleated cell number was recorded as an estimate derived from reference gene primer amplification. Only in-frame clones appear in the TCRdb table, and some are missing; sequencing was by immunoSEQ multiplex PCR. V, J and clone size are taken as reported in that table, and D and trimming were inferred from the DNA itself. The sample includes a few hundred thousand clones, roughly 90% of them seen just once. The CDR3 runs to 16 residues. Trimming cost V 2 bases and J 6 bases; bases outside gene matches: 8. Germline-derived CDR1 and CDR2 are MNHEY and SVGAGI. J is TRBJ2-2 and V is TRBV6-5, with 8 bases aligning to TRBD1. This TCR was recovered from a man younger than 40 with active or convalescent COVID-19. Specimen: peripheral blood. In DNA form, the CDR3 reads TGTGCCAGCAGTTACGTCGGCAGGGGGCTTGCCGGGGAGCTGTTTTTT. It translates to CASSYVGRGLAGELFF.